The source of this T cell receptor beta chain is a study of spatial heterogeneity in lung cancer. Study-wide background: Compared with alpha-chain sequences, beta-chain sequences were consistently detected in greater numbers.

TCRdb reanalysed the 5' RACE reads using MiXCR and keeps one entry per CDR3 protein. This sample has 28,000 or so distinct CDR3 sequences, with around 8.4% found just once. The sample's time point: sample taken at primary tumor resection. From tumor, nontumor lung or frozen PBMC, whole RNA was taken unsorted for sequencing. This clonotype has a count of ten or more. The CDR3 extends over 13 amino acids. Trimming pared 4 bases from V and 7 bases from J, leaving 12 bases between. Germline loops: CDR1 SGHDT, CDR2 YYEEEE. Here the sequenced sample was PBMCs, taken at surgery. This receptor was obtained from a female donor with early-stage non-small cell lung cancer. The V gene is TRBV5-6, the J gene TRBJ2-1, with D hard to call. This chain's CDR3 is CASSPDERNEQFF. Here the CDR3 DNA reads TGTGCCAGCAGCCCCGACGAGAGGAATGAGCAGTTCTTC.